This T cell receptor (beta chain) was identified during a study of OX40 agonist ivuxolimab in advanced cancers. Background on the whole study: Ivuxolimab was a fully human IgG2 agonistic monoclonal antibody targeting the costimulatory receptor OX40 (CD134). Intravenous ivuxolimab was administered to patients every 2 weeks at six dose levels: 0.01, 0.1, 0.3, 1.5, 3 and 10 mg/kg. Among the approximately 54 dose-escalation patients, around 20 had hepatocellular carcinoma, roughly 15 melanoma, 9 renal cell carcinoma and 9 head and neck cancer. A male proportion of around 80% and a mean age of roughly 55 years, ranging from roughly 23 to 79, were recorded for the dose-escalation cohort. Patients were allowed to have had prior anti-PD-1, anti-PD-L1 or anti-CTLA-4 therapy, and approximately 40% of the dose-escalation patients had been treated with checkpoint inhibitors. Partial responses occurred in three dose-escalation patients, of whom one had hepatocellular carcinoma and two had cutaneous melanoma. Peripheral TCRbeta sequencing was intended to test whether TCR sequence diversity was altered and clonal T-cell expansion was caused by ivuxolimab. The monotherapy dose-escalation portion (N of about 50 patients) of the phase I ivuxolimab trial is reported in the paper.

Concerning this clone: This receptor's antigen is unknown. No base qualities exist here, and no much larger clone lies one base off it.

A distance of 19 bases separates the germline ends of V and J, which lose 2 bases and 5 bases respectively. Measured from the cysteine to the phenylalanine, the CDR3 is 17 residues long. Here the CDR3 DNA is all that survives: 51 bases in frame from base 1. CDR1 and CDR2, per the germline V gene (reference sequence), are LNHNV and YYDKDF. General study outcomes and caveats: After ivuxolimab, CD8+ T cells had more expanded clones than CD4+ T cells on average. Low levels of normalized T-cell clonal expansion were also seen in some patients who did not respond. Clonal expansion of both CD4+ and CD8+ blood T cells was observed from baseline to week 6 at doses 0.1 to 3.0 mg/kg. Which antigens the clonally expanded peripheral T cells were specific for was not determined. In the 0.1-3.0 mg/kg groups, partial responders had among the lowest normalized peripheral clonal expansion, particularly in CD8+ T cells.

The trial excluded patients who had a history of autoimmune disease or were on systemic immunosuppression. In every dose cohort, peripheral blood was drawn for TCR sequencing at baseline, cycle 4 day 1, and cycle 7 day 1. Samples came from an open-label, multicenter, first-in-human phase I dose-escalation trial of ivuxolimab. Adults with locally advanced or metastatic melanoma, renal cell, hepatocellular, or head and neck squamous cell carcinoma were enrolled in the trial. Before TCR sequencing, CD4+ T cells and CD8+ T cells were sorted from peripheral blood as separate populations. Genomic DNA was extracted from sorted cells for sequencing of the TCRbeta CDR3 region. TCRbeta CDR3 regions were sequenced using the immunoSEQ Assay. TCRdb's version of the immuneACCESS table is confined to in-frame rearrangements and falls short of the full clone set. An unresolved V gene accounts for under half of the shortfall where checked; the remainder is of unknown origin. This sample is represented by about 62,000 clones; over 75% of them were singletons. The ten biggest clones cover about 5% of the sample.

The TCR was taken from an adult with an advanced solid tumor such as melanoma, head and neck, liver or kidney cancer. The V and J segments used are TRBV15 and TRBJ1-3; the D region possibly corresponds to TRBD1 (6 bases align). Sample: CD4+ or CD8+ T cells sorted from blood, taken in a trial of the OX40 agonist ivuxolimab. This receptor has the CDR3 CATSRPQGIGSRNTIYF. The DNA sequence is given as TGTGCCACCAGCAGACCACAGGGAATTGGGTCGCGAAACACCATATATTTT.